What follows are 9 T cell receptor beta chains derived from one specimen sequenced in a study of neoadjuvant anti-PD-1 for oral cavity cancer. Clones were read by immunoSEQ multiplex PCR, and TCRdb kept only the in-frame ones, dropping some. Among some 17,000 clones listed, about 59% were seen once. This material consisted of PBMCs, taken before nivolumab (anti-PD-1) treatment. Source of these receptors: a person between 35 and 79 years old with oral cavity squamous cell carcinoma.

The CDR3 spells CASSTYYEQYF. The CDR3 DNA is TGTGCCAGCAGTACGTACTACGAGCAGTACTTC. This chain links TRBV28 with TRBJ2-7; D remains ambiguous. The length of the CDR3 is 11 residues. Trimming cost V 5 bases and J 3 bases, with 5 bases left between them. Germline V lookup: CDR1 MDHEN, CDR2 SYDVKM.

The rearrangement joins TRBV4-2 to TRBJ2-1; a possible D gene is TRBD1 (6 bases). Between the trimmed V and J ends, which lost 0 bases and 0 bases, there was a span of 9 bases. Per the germline V gene, CDR1 is LGHNA and CDR2 is YNFKEQ. This CDR3 is built from 16 residues. This CDR3 is CASSQDLQGSYNEQFF. In nucleotides, the CDR3 is TGTGCCAGCAGCCAAGATTTACAGGGCTCCTACAATGAGCAGTTCTTC.

The genes are TRBV9 and TRBJ2-2; TRBD2 aligns across 11 bases. V was clipped by 5 bases and J by 5 bases; unmatched bases: 8. Germline CDR1 and CDR2: SGDLS and YYNGEE. The CDR3 length is 16 residues. The CDR3 DNA follows: TGTGCCAGCAGGGGGTCGACTAGCGGGATTACCGGGGAGCTGTTTTTT. Translated: CASRGSTSGITGELFF.

By proportion, this clone is large. CDR3 DNA: TGTGCCAGCAGCCTAGGGGATGGCTACACCTTC. Translated: CASSLGDGYTF. The chain carries TRBV7-9 and TRBJ1-2; D possibly corresponds to TRBD1 (5 bases). CDR3 length: 11 amino acids. Germline V gene sequence: CDR1 SEHNR, CDR2 FQNEAQ (reference sequence). V lost 5 bases and J lost 6, with 7 bases in between.

The rearrangement uses TRBV10-2 and TRBJ2-1; D ambiguous. The V end lost 5 bases, the J end lost 0 bases, and 11 bases lay between the germline ends. The germline V gene has CDR1 WSHSY and CDR2 SAAADI. This CDR3 spans 15 amino acids. The CDR3 DNA follows: TGCGCCAGCAGTACGGACCTAAGCTCCTACAATGAGCAGTTCTTC. This codes for CASSTDLSSYNEQFF.

The chain links TRBV6-1 to TRBJ2-4; 12 nucleotides line up with TRBD1. The CDR3 runs 15 residues. V shed 4 bases and J 6 bases; nucleotides not matched to a gene: 4. CDR1 and CDR2 from the germline V gene are MNHNS and SASEGT. The CDR3: CASSAGTGGGNIQYF. CDR3 nucleotide sequence: TGTGCCAGCAGTGCTGGGACAGGGGGCGGAAACATTCAGTACTTC.

The V call is TRBV2, the J call TRBJ2-1; 13 positions match TRBD2. The germline V gene has CDR1 SNHLY and CDR2 FYNNEI. V gave up 6 bases and J gave up 6 bases; unmatched junction bases: 5. CDR3 length: 15 residues. CDR3 protein: CASRRTSGGANEQFF. DNA for the CDR3: TGTGCCAGCAGGCGTACTAGCGGGGGGGCCAATGAGCAGTTCTTC.

The V gene is TRBV2, the J gene TRBJ2-3; D is perhaps TRBD2 (5 bases). Deletions cut 2 bases from V and 1 base from J, with 7 bases between. Germline-derived CDR1 and CDR2 are SNHLY and FYNNEI. The CDR3 totals 14 residues. CDR3 sequence (DNA): TGTGCCAGCAGTGAATGGACTCGCACAGATACGCAGTATTTT. Its protein product is CASSEWTRTDTQYF. Filled out from reference TRBV2 and TRBJ2-3, the complete variable domain reads EPEVTQTPSHQVTQMGQEVILRCVPISNHLYFYWYRQILGQKVEFLVSFYNNEISEKSEIFDDQFSVERPDGSNFTLKIRSTKLEDSAMYFCASSEWTRTDTQYFGPGTRLTVL.

The genes are TRBV11-2 and TRBJ2-7, with 10 bases that match TRBD2. CDR1 is SGHAT, CDR2 FQNNGV, per germline. The CDR3 spans 14 residues. J lost 4 bases, V lost 2 bases, and 2 bases had no gene match. CDR3 in DNA: TGTGCCAGCAGCTTAAGTAGCGGGAGGTACGAGCAGTACTTC. Its translation is CASSLSSGRYEQYF. The whole variable domain, filled in from reference TRBV11-2 and TRBJ2-7, reads EAGVAQSPRYKIIEKRQSVAFWCNPISGHATLYWYQQILGQGPKLLIQFQNNGVVDDSQLPKDRFSAERLKGVDSTLKIQPAKLEDSAVYLCASSLSSGRYEQYFGPGTRLTVT.